The source of this T cell receptor beta chain is a study of shared clonotypes between healthy human individuals. V lost 3 bases and J 10 bases, leaving 15 bases between the germline ends. The CDR3 sequence is 12 residues long. Per the germline V gene, CDR1 is SQVTM and CDR2 is ANQGSEA. This clone was seen only once. Its antigen is still unknown. The assay was immunoSEQ multiplex PCR, and TCRdb's table has in-frame clones only and misses some. This table has 2 million to 2.5 million clones, 85% to 95% appearing once. Study-wide points: Larger estimated richness was generally seen in naive subsets than in memory subsets. A reduction in generation probabilities was seen for non-shared clonotypes relative to those shared by all four donors.

The receptor comes from a man younger than 30 in good health. Some clones in this sample may be carry-over from other donors' samples. This sequence joins TRBV29-1 and TRBJ1-1, with D possibly matching TRBD1 (5 bases). The sequenced sample consisted of naive CD4+ T cells from PBMCs. Subset of the sample: CD45RA+ positively selected. The CDR3 reads CSVEGREVGAFF. The CDR3 nucleotides are TGCAGCGTTGAGGGACGGGAGGTGGGAGCTTTCTTT.